This T cell receptor beta chain was captured in a study of T cells after yellow fever vaccination. This clonotype was detected ten times or more. The CDR3 is made up of 13 amino acids. V lost 1 base to trimming and J lost 10 bases, with 11 bases between them. The germline CDR1 and CDR2 sequences are MGHRA and YSYEKL. TCRdb re-called the 5' RACE reads with MiXCR, one entry per CDR3 protein. The table records some 320,000 distinct CDR3 sequences, around 4.4% of them present only once. The sample here was PBMCs, taken 15 days after the yellow fever booster vaccination. The V call is TRBV4-1, the J call TRBJ2-1, with D perhaps matching TRBD1 or TRBD2 (6 bases each). The sequence was collected from a man aged 18 to 35 who received the YFV17D yellow fever vaccine. This CDR3 reads CASSQAGGYEQFF. Written as DNA, the CDR3 is TGCGCCAGCAGCCAAGCCGGGGGCTACGAGCAGTTCTTC.